This TCR beta chain was sequenced for a study of T cells after yellow fever vaccination. Across the whole study: When fractions had low cell numbers, they were prepared with SMART-Seq v4 Ultra Low Input.

MiXCR, applied by TCRdb to the 5' RACE reads, yields one record per CDR3 protein. The table has some 170,000 distinct CDR3 sequences, around 9.3% seen once. On this clonotype itself: As yet, its antigen is unknown.

This CDR3 has 15 residues. V shed 2 bases, J shed 10 bases, and the junction held 6 bases outside the gene matches. Germline V gene sequence: CDR1 MNHEY, CDR2 SVGAGI. Study-level points and caveats: By day 5 rather than day 15, the secondary response had peaked, though it was weaker.

The clonotype originates from a man between 18 and 35 years old who received the YFV17D yellow fever vaccine. Specimen: CD8+ T cells sorted from PBMCs, collected 45 days after the yellow fever booster vaccination. This chain joins TRBV6-5 and TRBJ1-6; TRBD1 matches at 9 bases. The CDR3 coding sequence is TGTGCCAGCAGTTACGCTGGGACAGGGAAATCACCCCTCCACTTT. Amino acids: CASSYAGTGKSPLHF.